This T cell receptor beta chain was retrieved from a study of shared clonotypes between healthy human individuals (dated by TCRdb to about 2020). About the study as a whole: Two women and a few men aged 18 to 49 years were included in the cohort. Leukapheresis yielded between about 0.94 and 9 billion PBMCs per donor. The study deeply sequenced blood TCR repertoires of about 5 healthy adults to estimate repertoire size and the extent of clonotype sharing between individuals. For each donor, CD4 naive and CD4 memory were each given three plates, CD8 naive was given two plates, and CD8 memory was given one plate. Libraries were prepared and TCR repertoires were sequenced by different laboratories using diverse techniques, in order to increase sequencing depth and limit assay-specific biases.

Donors were healthy HIV-negative adults with no recently reported acute infections or vaccinations. Every donor was a Caucasian adult residing in Nashville, Tennessee, USA. CD4+ T cells were enriched through magnetic negative selection, after which naive cells were positively selected on CD45RA and the remaining negative fraction served as the memory subset. Blood was obtained by leukapheresis, after which PBMCs were separated by Ficoll-Histopaque density gradient centrifugation and cryopreserved in liquid nitrogen vapor phase. Analytical flow cytometry was used to check the purity and quantity of every magnetically sorted T cell population. Genomic DNA was isolated from every sorted fraction and measured by UV absorbance on a Nanodrop 2000c. This clone showed up just once. Its antigen is currently not known. The record has no base qualities; no much larger clone is one base away. Using the deep immunoSEQ assay, multiplex PCR amplified TCR CDR3 regions from genomic DNA. Extracted genomic DNA from each cell subset was spread evenly across all wells of several immunoSEQ 96-well plates, with each plate serving as a replicate. For sorted subsets, each replicate PCR was loaded with roughly 0.2 ug genomic DNA, equivalent to about 33,000 T cell genomes. The purified libraries were quantified using a Qubit 3.0 fluorometer, sized with a Bioanalyzer 2100, and then quantified again using the KAPA Library Quantification kit. Every immunoSEQ 96-well plate was sequenced on a separate single-read 150-cycle Illumina NextSeq 550 flow cell. As for the original processing: Because only junctional sequences without quality scores were contained in the immunoSEQ output, filtering matching that applied to full-length reads could not be performed. To assign V/J genes and CDR3, sequences were annotated against IMGT germline references using PyIR, a Python wrapper for IgBLAST v1.9. Reads with weak V/J assignments (E-value above 1e-6), missing CDR3, stop codons, out-of-frame junctions, or ambiguous translated residues were removed. V3J clonotypes were defined as sequences sharing an identical inferred V gene, J gene, and CDR3 amino acid sequence. To compute the percentage overlap between repertoires, the number of shared unique clonotypes was divided by the size of the smaller repertoire. Richness of each repertoire was evaluated using RTK rarefaction, the Chao1 estimator, and Recon v2.1 estimates of unobserved clonotypes. Generation probabilities for all TCRbeta clonotypes obtained by the gDNA method from a handful of donors were computed using OLGA. This is the immuneACCESS table as TCRdb keeps it, with only in-frame sequences that have V and J called. A part of the clones is gone; compared with another copy, unresolved V genes explain less than half, and the rest is unexplained. That table furnishes V, J and clone size, whereas the DNA furnished D and trimming. For this sample the table gives 2 million to 3 million clones, of which roughly 93% were detected only once. Approximately 0.36% of the sample rests with the top ten.

Summary of the overall study and its limitations: Because the study included a small number of donors, the genetic and exposure-history diversity represented was limited. Pairwise subsampling led to the expectation that sequencing depth would affect the degree of clonotype sharing among donors. Even with the large sequencing depth, rarefaction of the sorted-subset datasets indicated that sequencing was incomplete. Across a few donors, roughly 5.1% of naive CD4, roughly 3.4% of naive CD8, 2.3% of memory CD4, and 0.4% of memory CD8 clonotypes were shared. Estimated clonotype richness was generally larger for naive than for memory subsets. Clonotypes shared by all four sorted-subset donors showed higher generation probabilities than non-shared clonotypes. Sampling was limited to blood, and TCR repertoires in tissue likely differ from TCR repertoires in blood.

From the germline V gene (reference sequence), CDR1 is LNHNV and CDR2 is YYDKDF. The CDR3 covers 13 residues, taking in both the cysteine and the phenylalanine. Solely the CDR3 DNA is kept, with 39 bases framed from the first base. V and J are truncated by 5 bases and 3 bases respectively, leaving an intervening sequence of 11 bases. The source is a man aged 18 to 30 in good health. Some clones in this sample may be carry-over from other donors' samples. This chain is built from TRBV15 and TRBJ2-7, with no D gene named confidently. Sequences were obtained from naive CD4+ T cells from PBMCs. The meaning of the sample's cell subset or site label: CD45RA+ positively selected. The DNA sequence follows: TGTGCCACCAGCTCCAGAGCTAACTACGAGCAGTACTTC. It codes for CATSSRANYEQYF. This CDR3, with the reference TRBV15 and TRBJ2-7 proteins standing in past its ends, gives the full variable domain DAMVIQNPRYQVTQFGKPVTLSCSQTLNHNVMYWYQQKSSQAPKLLFHYYDKDFNNEADTPDNFQSRRPNTSFCFLDIRSPGLGDTAMYLCATSSRANYEQYFGPGTRLTVT.